The 24 T cell receptor beta chains reported below all come from one sample, sequenced in a study of Graves' ophthalmopathy and Graves' hyperthyroidism. As the template, RNA transcripts were used to amplify TCR beta CDR3 regions. Scientists carried out first-round RT-PCR using HTBI primers and then a second-round multiplex PCR. One entry per CDR3 protein, called by TCRdb with MiXCR from the multiplex PCR reads. In the table there are 400,000 or so distinct CDR3 sequences, 15% of which are singletons. The sample comprised peripheral blood. The receptors originated from a young woman with stable Graves' hyperthyroidism.

At least ten counts were recorded for this clonotype. The chain has TRBV6-1 and TRBJ2-2, with no clear D. Trimming cost V 3 bases and J 7 bases, with 15 bases left between them. The CDR3 spans 15 residues. CDR1 MNHNS and CDR2 SASEGT come from the germline V gene. This chain's CDR3 is CASSDPSTRGGELFF. CDR3 nucleotides: TGTGCCAGCAGTGACCCTAGTACCCGCGGCGGGGAGCTGTTTTTT.

This clonotype was recorded many times. The chain has TRBV11-2 and TRBJ1-2; D call uncertain. The CDR3 has 15 amino acids. The V end was cut by 2 bases, the J end by 4 bases, with 14 bases between. Germline V gives CDR1 SGHAT, CDR2 FQNNGV. The CDR3 sequence: CASSLNSGVTYGYTF. The CDR3 DNA is TGTGCCAGCAGCTTAAATAGCGGAGTTACCTATGGCTACACCTTC. Supplemented by reference TRBV11-2 and TRBJ1-2, the full variable domain reads EAGVAQSPRYKIIEKRQSVAFWCNPISGHATLYWYQQILGQGPKLLIQFQNNGVVDDSQLPKDRFSAERLKGVDSTLKIQPAKLEDSAVYLCASSLNSGVTYGYTFGSGTRLTVV.

About this clonotype itself: An end of the junction does not agree with germline; a read error may underlie this. This sequence joins TRBV7-9 and TRBJ2-4, with D tentatively TRBD1 (6 bases). The CDR3 contains 16 residues. Germline assignment: CDR1 SEHNR and CDR2 FQNEAQ (reference sequence). The CDR3 DNA is TGTGCCAGCAGCTCGACAGGTGCGCTAGCCAAAAACATTAAGTACTTC. Translation: CASSSTGALAKNIKYF.

About this clonotype: A single base separates this from a much larger clone, so it may be a read error. The chain employs TRBV10-3 and TRBJ2-5; 14 bases are shared with TRBD2. The ends lost 3 bases at V and 10 bases at J; junction bases unmatched: 7. CDR1 and CDR2 (germline): ENHRY, SYGVKD. The CDR3 runs 15 residues. The CDR3 nucleotides read TGTGCCATCAGTGATAGGACTAGCGGGGGGATTGACCAGTACTTC. It is translated as CAISDRTSGGIDQYF.

This clonotype was detected many times. The rearrangement joins TRBV24-1 to TRBJ1-2; tentatively, D is TRBD1 (5 bases). Germline V lookup: CDR1 KGHDR, CDR2 SFDVKD. The length of the CDR3 is 13 residues. V was trimmed by 10 bases and J by 8 bases, leaving 19 bases between them. CDR3 region: CATGGAEGRGYTF. The CDR3 region has the DNA TGTGCCACGGGAGGGGCAGAGGGGCGCGGCTACACCTTC.

This clonotype appeared many times. A much bigger clone sits one base away, suggesting this may be a read error. This rearrangement joins TRBV2 to TRBJ2-7; D might be TRBD1 or TRBD2, each matching 6 bases. Trimming pared 7 bases from V and 4 bases from J, leaving 17 bases between. Per germline, CDR1 SNHLY and CDR2 FYNNEI. The CDR3 is 14 amino acids. The CDR3 sequence: CASKEGGDIYEQYF. CDR3 bases: TGTGCCAGCAAGGAAGGAGGGGACATATACGAGCAGTACTTC.

This clonotype was picked up many times. V and J are TRBV2 and TRBJ2-7; D may be TRBD1 (5 bases). CDR1 and CDR2 from the germline V gene are SNHLY and FYNNEI. The CDR3 contains 12 residues. The germline V and J ends were trimmed by 6 bases and 2 bases, with 8 bases remaining between them. CDR3 sequence: CASRQGTYEQYF. As DNA, the CDR3 is TGTGCCAGCAGGCAGGGCACCTACGAGCAGTACTTC.

This clonotype was picked up many times. CDR3 in DNA: TGTGCCAGCAGTTTAGCGCGGGGAAGCAATCAGCCCCAGCATTTT. Encoded protein: CASSLARGSNQPQHF. V gene TRBV12-3 or TRBV12-4 combines with J gene TRBJ1-5; no definite D call. V lost 0 bases, J lost 1 base, and 7 bases lay in between. This CDR3 is built from 15 residues.

The chain links TRBV7-9 to TRBJ1-2; D possibly corresponds to TRBD1 (6 bases). The CDR3 spans 14 residues. Germline V gene lookup returns CDR1 SEHNR and CDR2 FQNEAQ (reference sequence). Deletions cut 4 bases from V and 4 bases from J, with 13 bases between. CDR3 in DNA: TGTGCCAGCAGCTACAGGGTTGAGGGCTATGGCTACACCTTC. Translated: CASSYRVEGYGYTF.

This clonotype was detected only a few times. V gene TRBV19 combines with J gene TRBJ1-3; D gene uncertain. Germline values: CDR1 LNHDA, CDR2 SQIVND (reference sequence). This CDR3 is 15 amino acids long. V was cut by 3 bases and J by 0 bases, with 9 bases left in between. Here the CDR3 DNA reads TGTGCCAGTAGTATCGGGAGAGACTCTGGAAACACCATATATTTT. This sequence encodes CASSIGRDSGNTIYF.

This clonotype was detected many times. The chain employs TRBV6-1 and TRBJ2-7; D could derive from TRBD1 or TRBD2 (7 bases each). The V gene lost 7 bases and the J gene lost 6 bases, with 16 bases spanning the gap. Germline CDR1 reads MNHNS; CDR2 reads SASEGT. The CDR3 extends over 13 amino acids. The CDR3 coding sequence is TGTGCCAGCACAGGGGGGGGGCAGCGCGAGCAGTACTTC. Its translation: CASTGGGQREQYF.

At least ten counts were recorded for this clonotype. This CDR3 is CASSRPGNYEQYF. The CDR3 DNA is TGTGCCAGCAGCCGCCCGGGGAACTACGAGCAGTACTTC. The chain links TRBV7-9 to TRBJ2-7; a possible D gene is TRBD2 (5 bases). Trimming pared 5 bases from V and 3 bases from J, leaving 11 bases between. CDR3 length: 13 amino acids. Germline V gene lookup returns CDR1 SEHNR and CDR2 FQNEAQ (reference sequence).

This clonotype was counted ten times or more. The genes are TRBV12-3 or TRBV12-4 and TRBJ1-5; possibly TRBD1 for D (5 bases). The CDR3 length is 16 residues. Trimming left V 2 bases short and J 3 bases short, with 14 bases between. The CDR3 DNA sequence: TGTGCCAGCAGTTTATGGCACAGGAACCTCAATCAGCCCCAGCATTTT. Its protein product is CASSLWHRNLNQPQHF.

This clonotype came up many times. The V and J genes are TRBV2 and TRBJ2-4; D remains ambiguous. This CDR3 contains 12 residues. V lost 7 bases and J lost 8, with 12 bases in between. Germline assignment: CDR1 SNHLY and CDR2 FYNNEI. DNA for the CDR3: TGTGCCAGCACCCTGGTCCGAGACATTCAGTACTTC. Translated: CASTLVRDIQYF.

This clonotype was detected ten times or more. This chain links TRBV12-3 or TRBV12-4 with TRBJ2-2; a possible D gene is TRBD1 (5 bases). The CDR3 runs to 16 residues. The V gene lost 7 bases and the J gene lost 2 bases, with 17 bases spanning the gap. CDR3 in amino acids: CASIPRGTVNTGELFF. In nucleotides, the CDR3 is TGTGCCAGCATCCCAAGGGGAACAGTCAACACCGGGGAGCTGTTTTTT.

The CDR3 protein is CAISTEADRVSYGYTF. CDR3 nucleotide sequence: TGTGCCATCAGTACGGAGGCGGACAGGGTGAGCTATGGCTACACCTTC. The V gene is TRBV10-3, the J gene TRBJ1-2; TRBD1 aligns across 8 bases. CDR3 length equals 16 residues. V lost 5 bases, J lost 4 bases, and 12 bases stayed unmatched. CDR1 and CDR2 (germline): ENHRY, SYGVKD.

Ten or more counts support this clonotype. CDR3 residues: CSVDRARTEAFF. Here the CDR3 DNA reads TGCAGCGTTGACAGGGCGAGGACTGAAGCTTTCTTT. The chain carries TRBV29-1 and TRBJ1-1; D possibly corresponds to TRBD1 (5 bases). V was shortened by 3 bases and J by 5 bases, with 10 bases between the two germline ends. The CDR3 consists of 12 residues. Germline-derived CDR1 and CDR2 are SQVTM and ANQGSEA.

The chain joins TRBV29-1 to TRBJ1-1, with unresolved D. Germline CDR1 SQVTM, CDR2 ANQGSEA. The CDR3 contains 13 residues. V lost 6 bases, J lost 5 bases, and 16 bases lay in between. This chain's CDR3 is CSVTDAAGTEAFF. The CDR3 DNA is TGCAGCGTGACTGACGCTGCGGGGACTGAAGCTTTCTTT.

This clonotype was seen repeatedly, ten times or more. V gene TRBV5-5 combines with J gene TRBJ1-1; tentatively, D is TRBD1 (6 bases). Germline loops: CDR1 SGHKS, CDR2 YYEKEE (reference sequence). The CDR3 contains 15 residues. Trimming stripped 0 bases from V and 5 bases from J, with 14 bases between. The CDR3 nucleotides are TGTGCCAGCAGCTTGGAGGTCGGGGGGCAAACTGAAGCTTTCTTT. Translation gives CASSLEVGGQTEAFF.

J is TRBJ1-1 and V is TRBV6-2 or TRBV6-3; D unresolved. Germline V CDR1 and CDR2: MNHEY, SVGEGT. CDR3 length: 13 amino acids. V gave up 0 bases and J gave up 9 bases, with 11 bases separating them. DNA of the CDR3: TGTGCCAGCAGTTACTCGATTCGGCAGCAAGCTTTCTTT. Residues: CASSYSIRQQAFF.

This clonotype was counted ten times or more. The V and J genes are TRBV5-1 and TRBJ1-2; no definite D call. The germline gives CDR1 SGHRS, CDR2 YFSETQ. This CDR3 has 13 amino acids. Trimming took off 1 base at V and 4 bases at J, with 8 bases between the two ends. The CDR3 DNA follows: TGCGCCAGCAGCTTGTCCAGGCTCTATGGCTACACCTTC. It specifies CASSLSRLYGYTF.

This clonotype was seen many times. V and J are TRBV6-2 or TRBV6-3 and TRBJ1-5, with a tentative D call TRBD1 (6 bases). Per the germline V gene, CDR1 is MNHEY and CDR2 is SVGEGT. The CDR3 is 13 residues long. V was clipped by 6 bases and J by 9 bases, with 15 bases between them. DNA for the CDR3: TGTGCCAGCAGGCGACAGGTCGGCGGGCCCCAGCATTTT. It encodes CASRRQVGGPQHF.

This clonotype was seen at least ten times. This chain links TRBV12-3 or TRBV12-4 with TRBJ2-2, with 15 bases identical to TRBD2. The CDR3 has 20 residues. V lost 3 bases, J lost 1 base, and 9 bases stayed unmatched. CDR3 region: CASSFLPGLAGGKNTGELFF. DNA for the CDR3: TGTGCCAGCAGTTTCCTTCCGGGACTAGCGGGGGGAAAGAACACCGGGGAGCTGTTTTTT.

The table lists this clonotype with many counts. The CDR3 loop reads CASSLAGTENYGYTF. CDR3 nucleotides: TGTGCCAGCAGCTTAGCCGGGACAGAGAACTATGGCTACACCTTC. The rearrangement joins TRBV7-2 to TRBJ1-2, with 7 positions matching TRBD1. The CDR3 consists of 15 residues. V trimming: 0 bases; J trimming: 2 bases; junction bases outside the gene matches: 3. Per the germline V gene, CDR1 is SGHTA and CDR2 is FQGNSA.